This passage covers 26 T cell receptor beta chains from one sample sequenced in a study of OX40 agonist ivuxolimab in advanced cancers. The assay was immunoSEQ multiplex PCR, and TCRdb's table has in-frame clones only and misses some. The sample lists 90,000 to 100,000 clones; around 83% were seen once. The specimen was CD4+ or CD8+ T cells sorted from blood, collected in a trial of the OX40 agonist ivuxolimab. Source of these receptors: an adult with an advanced solid tumor such as melanoma, head and neck, liver or kidney cancer.

V and J are TRBV19 and TRBJ2-2; 7 positions match TRBD2. The length of the CDR3 is 15 residues. Germline CDR1 reads LNHDA; CDR2 reads SQIVND (reference sequence). Unmatched junction bases numbered 6, after V lost 8 bases and J lost 0 bases. The CDR3 loop is CASGRTSANTGELFF. The CDR3 nucleotides read TGTGCCAGTGGTCGGACTAGTGCGAACACCGGGGAGCTGTTTTTT.

This chain connects TRBV7-9 to TRBJ1-2, with 7 bases fitting TRBD1. The CDR3 runs to 13 residues. Germline lookup yields CDR1 SEHNR and CDR2 FQNEAQ (reference sequence). V was clipped by 4 bases and J by 7 bases; unmatched bases: 6. The CDR3 sequence is CASSSTGEGGYTF. The DNA for the CDR3 is TGTGCCAGCAGCTCTACAGGGGAGGGTGGCTACACCTTC.

This chain links TRBV7-9 with TRBJ1-2; 7 bases are shared with TRBD1. Germline loops: CDR1 SEHNR, CDR2 FQNEAQ (reference sequence). CDR3 length equals 15 residues. V lost 4 bases and J lost 4; bases outside the gene matches: 9. The CDR3 is CASSSGLRQGYGYTF. CDR3 sequence (DNA): TGTGCCAGCAGCTCGGGGTTAAGACAGGGCTATGGCTACACCTTC. The full variable domain, its missing parts supplied by reference TRBV7-9 and TRBJ1-2, is DTGVSQNPRHKITKRGQNVTFRCDPISEHNRLYWYRQTLGQGPEFLTYFQNEAQLEKSRLLSDRFSAERPKGSFSTLEIQRTEQGDSAMYLCASSSGLRQGYGYTFGSGTRLTVV.

The chain has TRBV12-5 and TRBJ1-4; TRBD1 is a possible D gene (5 bases). This CDR3 is built from 16 residues. The germline CDR1 and CDR2 sequences are LGHNT and FRNRAP. Trimming took off 0 bases at V and 8 bases at J, with 16 bases between the two ends. The CDR3 DNA follows: TGTGCTAGTGGTTTGGTCCAGGGCCCGGTGTGGGAAAAACTGTTTTTT. This gives the protein CASGLVQGPVWEKLFF.

The rearrangement uses TRBV7-6 and TRBJ2-7, with TRBD1 identical over 9 bases. This CDR3 region has 15 residues. CDR1 SGHVS and CDR2 FNYEAQ come from the germline V gene. Trimming at V came to 2 bases and at J to 2 bases, leaving 4 bases not matched to a gene. DNA for the CDR3: TGTGCCAGCAGCTTAAGGACAGGGGCGACCTACGAGCAGTACTTC. Translation: CASSLRTGATYEQYF.

CDR3 region: CASTRLATGELFF. The CDR3 bases are TGTGCCAGTACCCGATTAGCGACCGGGGAGCTGTTTTTT. The chain has TRBV19 and TRBJ2-2, with a tentative D call TRBD2 (5 bases). CDR1 is LNHDA and CDR2 is SQIVND in the germline V gene (reference sequence). V was trimmed by 7 bases and J by 5 bases, leaving 11 bases between them. This CDR3 spans 13 amino acids.

The chain joins TRBV11-2 to TRBJ1-4; 7 bases align to TRBD1. There are 14 residues in the CDR3. Germline V CDR1 and CDR2: SGHAT, FQNNGV. J gave up 9 bases and V 5 bases, and 9 bases lay outside the gene matches. The CDR3 loop is CASSPTGLNQKLFF. CDR3 DNA: TGTGCCAGCAGCCCGACAGGGTTAAATCAAAAACTGTTTTTT.

This clone was found once. The rearrangement links TRBV5-1 to TRBJ2-1; D may correspond to TRBD1 or TRBD2 (7 bases each). The ends were cut back, 4 bases at V and 7 bases at J, with 18 bases in the middle. The length of the CDR3 is 15 residues. Per the germline V gene, CDR1 is SGHRS and CDR2 is YFSETQ. The CDR3 loop reads CASSNPTGRVNEQFF. CDR3 DNA sequence: TGCGCCAGCAGCAACCCGACAGGGAGGGTGAATGAGCAGTTCTTC.

V usage is TRBV7-3 and J usage is TRBJ2-3, with 9 nucleotides matching TRBD2. Germline lookup yields CDR1 SGHTA and CDR2 FQGTGA. The length of the CDR3 is 15 residues. V dropped 3 bases and J dropped 1; count of bases not matched to a gene: 2. The CDR3 nucleotides read TGTGCCAGCAGCTTGCTAGCGGGACGCACAGATACGCAGTATTTT. It codes for CASSLLAGRTDTQYF.

The CDR3 coding sequence is TGTGCCAGCAGCCCAGCCAGGGGGCGCAACTATGGCTACACCTTC. Translating gives CASSPARGRNYGYTF. This sequence joins TRBV14 and TRBJ1-2; 8 bases fit TRBD1. The germline V gene has CDR1 SGHDN and CDR2 FVKESK. CDR3 length equals 15 residues. The junction had 6 bases not matched to a gene; V was cut back by 4 bases and J by 2 bases.

This clone was seen only a few times. This chain uses TRBV5-4 with TRBJ1-1, with 10 bases aligning to TRBD1. The CDR3 covers 16 residues. Germline-derived CDR1 and CDR2 are SGHNT and YYREEE (reference sequence). V shed 3 bases and J 4 bases; nucleotides not matched to a gene: 9. For the CDR3, the DNA is TGTGCCAGCAGCTCCTTGACAGGGGGCGACGGCACTGAAGCTTTCTTT. This translates into CASSSLTGGDGTEAFF. Drawing the rest from reference TRBV5-4 and TRBJ1-1, the complete variable domain is ETGVTQSPTHLIKTRGQQVTLRCSSQSGHNTVSWYQQALGQGPQFIFQYYREEENGRGNFPPRFSGLQFPNYSSELNVNALELDDSALYLCASSSLTGGDGTEAFFGQGTRLTVV.

In its sample, this clone was seen a few times. This chain uses TRBV7-9 with TRBJ2-2, with unresolved D. CDR1 is SEHNR and CDR2 is FQNEAQ in the germline V gene (reference sequence). The V end lost 0 bases, the J end lost 7 bases, and 0 bases lay between the germline ends. There are 11 residues in the CDR3. Here the CDR3 reads CASSLAGELFF. Here the CDR3 DNA reads TGTGCCAGCAGCTTAGCCGGGGAGCTGTTTTTT.

The CDR3 bases are TGCAGCGTTGTTGGCGGGCAGTATCAAGAGACCCAGTACTTC. Translation gives CSVVGGQYQETQYF. V and J are TRBV29-1 and TRBJ2-5; a weak D match, TRBD2 (5 bases). The CDR3 loop spans 14 amino acids. V dropped 4 bases and J dropped 2 bases, with 14 bases sitting between them. In germline, CDR1 is SQVTM, CDR2 ANQGSEA.

The chain combines TRBV7-8 with TRBJ1-4; TRBD1 agrees at 7 bases. The ends lost 5 bases at V and 3 bases at J; junction bases unmatched: 9. Germline CDR1 and CDR2: SGHVS and FQNEAQ. CDR3 size: 16 residues. The CDR3 DNA is TGTGCCAGCAGCCTAGACAGGGTTCGAGCTAATGAAAAACTGTTTTTT. It codes for CASSLDRVRANEKLFF.

The chain combines TRBV9 with TRBJ2-7; D is possibly TRBD1 (6 bases). Looked up from germline, CDR1 is SGDLS and CDR2 is YYNGEE. V lost 4 bases and J lost 4, with 15 bases in between. The CDR3 totals 14 residues. CDR3 protein: CASSYQQGSYEQYF. CDR3 DNA sequence: TGTGCCAGCAGCTACCAACAGGGAAGTTACGAGCAGTACTTC.

The chain recombines TRBV6-1 with TRBJ2-7, with D possibly being TRBD1 or TRBD2 (5 bases each). The CDR3 totals 14 residues. V lost 7 bases to trimming and J lost 2 bases, with 15 bases between them. Per the germline V gene, CDR1 is MNHNS and CDR2 is SASEGT. The CDR3 loop reads CASMEDKSPYEQYF. In DNA form, the CDR3 reads TGTGCCAGCATGGAGGACAAGTCCCCCTACGAGCAGTACTTC.

The chain recombines TRBV18 with TRBJ1-1; D is unclear. V lost 0 bases and J lost 6, with 11 bases in between. The CDR3 totals 14 residues. Germline-derived CDR1 and CDR2 are KGHSH and LQKENI. The CDR3 DNA follows: TGTGCCAGCTCACCACCGAGTAGTCGGCCTGAAGCTTTCTTT. Its translation: CASSPPSSRPEAFF. The variable domain in full, completed from reference TRBV18 and TRBJ1-1, reads NAGVMQNPRHLVRRRGQEARLRCSPMKGHSHVYWYRQLPEEGLKFMVYLQKENIIDESGMPKERFSAEFPKEGPSILRIQQVVRGDSAAYFCASSPPSSRPEAFFGQGTRLTVV.

This clone was found once. The chain combines TRBV7-2 with TRBJ2-7; TRBD2 matches 7 bases. This CDR3 comprises 13 residues. J was trimmed by 2 bases and V by 5 bases; bases with no gene match: 3. Germline V CDR1 and CDR2: SGHTA, FQGNSA. The chain's CDR3 is CASSASGAYEQYF. The CDR3 DNA follows: TGTGCCAGCAGCGCCAGCGGGGCCTACGAGCAGTACTTC.

The gene calls are TRBV15 and TRBJ1-2, with D maybe TRBD1 (6 bases). Looked up from germline, CDR1 is LNHNV and CDR2 is YYDKDF (reference sequence). Trimming pared 3 bases from V and 4 bases from J, leaving 9 bases between. CDR3 length equals 13 residues. As DNA, the CDR3 is TGTGCCACCAGCAGGGACAGAGTCTATGGCTACACCTTC. It is translated as CATSRDRVYGYTF. The whole variable domain, filled in from reference TRBV15 and TRBJ1-2, reads DAMVIQNPRYQVTQFGKPVTLSCSQTLNHNVMYWYQQKSSQAPKLLFHYYDKDFNNEADTPDNFQSRRPNTSFCFLDIRSPGLGDTAMYLCATSRDRVYGYTFGSGTRLTVV.

This chain connects TRBV5-1 to TRBJ1-1; D may be TRBD1 (5 bases). The length of the CDR3 is 15 residues. Germline V gene sequence: CDR1 SGHRS, CDR2 YFSETQ. Deletions cut 3 bases from V and 10 bases from J, with 22 bases between. The CDR3 here is CASSSGLTEGGGAFF. The CDR3, as DNA: TGCGCCAGCAGCTCCGGATTGACAGAGGGCGGGGGAGCTTTCTTT.

The rearrangement uses TRBV5-1 and TRBJ1-6; a weak D match, TRBD1 (5 bases). V lost 4 bases and J 6 bases, leaving 20 bases between the germline ends. The CDR3 extends over 17 amino acids. CDR1 SGHRS and CDR2 YFSETQ come from the germline V gene. CDR3 in amino acids: CASSPQEWGGGNSPLHF. Written as DNA, the CDR3 is TGCGCCAGCAGCCCGCAGGAGTGGGGCGGGGGTAATTCACCCCTCCACTTT.

The gene calls are TRBV11-1 and TRBJ1-2, with D perhaps TRBD1 (6 bases). Germline-derived CDR1 and CDR2 are SGHAT and FQDESV (reference sequence). This CDR3 is 14 amino acids long. Deletions cut 4 bases from V and 4 bases from J, with 13 bases between. CDR3 residues: CASSSLQGGYGYTF. The CDR3 nucleotides are TGTGCCAGCAGCTCACTACAGGGAGGCTATGGCTACACCTTC.

V is TRBV11-2 and J is TRBJ2-7; TRBD2 aligns across 10 bases. V shed 1 base and J 0 bases; nucleotides not matched to a gene: 0. The CDR3 sequence is 15 residues long. Germline V gene lookup returns CDR1 SGHAT and CDR2 FQNNGV. This chain's CDR3 is CASSLGTSGSYEQYF. The CDR3 DNA is TGTGCCAGCAGCTTAGGGACTAGCGGCTCCTACGAGCAGTACTTC.

J is TRBJ2-5 and V is TRBV4-3; maybe TRBD2 (5 bases). CDR3 length equals 14 residues. V lost 1 base to trimming and J lost 3 bases, with 9 bases between them. Germline CDR1 LGHNA, CDR2 YSLEER. The CDR3 DNA sequence: TGCGCCAGCAGCCAAGCCGGGGATGAAGAGACCCAGTACTTC. Its translation: CASSQAGDEETQYF.

The chain recombines TRBV29-1 with TRBJ2-3; the match to TRBD2 covers 12 bases. In germline, CDR1 is SQVTM, CDR2 ANQGSEA. V shed 5 bases, J shed 2 bases, and the junction held 5 bases outside the gene matches. The CDR3 consists of 15 residues. CDR3 nucleotides: TGCAGCGTTAATGGACTAGCGGGGTTCACAGATACGCAGTATTTT. Translated, it gives CSVNGLAGFTDTQYF.

This clone was counted a single time. The chain is built from TRBV28 and TRBJ2-7; TRBD2 matches 7 bases. In germline, CDR1 is MDHEN, CDR2 SYDVKM. Trimming at V came to 5 bases and at J to 4 bases, leaving 11 bases not matched to a gene. CDR3 length equals 15 residues. CDR3 coding DNA: TGTGCCAGCAGTACCCCCGCGACTAGCCAATACGAGCAGTACTTC. It codes for CASSTPATSQYEQYF.